The next 21 T cell receptor beta chains were all read from a single sample in a study of shared clonotypes between healthy human individuals. The table came from immunoSEQ multiplex PCR; TCRdb's copy has only in-frame clones and leaves some out. Of about 2.2 million clones in the sample, roughly 91% were seen once. The naive CD8 subset, CD45RO-negative cells positively selected for CCR7, excluded terminally differentiated effector memory CD45RA+ cells. Sequenced material: naive CD8+ T cells from PBMCs. The receptor set was obtained from a man aged 18 to 35 in good health. Some clones in this sample may be carry-over from other donors' samples.

This chain joins TRBV9 and TRBJ2-7; weak D call: TRBD1 (5 bases). The CDR3 is made up of 11 amino acids. Trimming stripped 4 bases from V and 3 bases from J, with 5 bases between. CDR1 and CDR2 from the germline V gene are SGDLS and YYNGEE. CDR3 loop: CASSTGYEQYF. DNA for the CDR3: TGTGCCAGCAGCACAGGCTACGAGCAGTACTTC.

V gene TRBV19 combines with J gene TRBJ2-1; 7 nucleotides agree with TRBD1. Unmatched junction bases numbered 5, after V lost 0 bases and J lost 6 bases. The germline gives CDR1 LNHDA, CDR2 SQIVND (reference sequence). The CDR3 extends over 15 amino acids. The CDR3 DNA is TGTGCCAGTAGTATAGAAACAGGGGACAGCAATGAGCAGTTCTTC. It codes for CASSIETGDSNEQFF. Filled out from reference TRBV19 and TRBJ2-1, the complete variable domain reads DGGITQSPKYLFRKEGQNVTLSCEQNLNHDAMYWYRQDPGQGLRLIYYSQIVNDFQKGDIAEGYSVSREKKESFPLTVTSAQKNPTAFYLCASSIETGDSNEQFFGPGTRLTVL.

This chain connects TRBV25-1 to TRBJ2-1; TRBD2 matches at 10 bases. CDR3 length equals 18 residues. V shed 3 bases, J shed 0 bases, and the junction held 8 bases outside the gene matches. Per germline, CDR1 MGHDK and CDR2 SYGVNS. CDR3 nucleotides: TGTGCCAGCAGTGAGCGATTAGCGGGAGGAAGCTCCTACAATGAGCAGTTCTTC. Protein sequence: CASSERLAGGSSYNEQFF.

This chain uses TRBV19 with TRBJ1-1; no clear D gene. This CDR3 has 13 amino acids. Germline V gene lookup returns CDR1 LNHDA and CDR2 SQIVND (reference sequence). Trimming took off 1 base at V and 8 bases at J, with 11 bases between the two ends. The CDR3 region is CASSIGQAGEAFF. The CDR3 coding sequence is TGTGCCAGTAGTATAGGGCAGGCCGGGGAAGCTTTCTTT.

Concerning this clone: Different DNA sequences within this sample yield the same CDR3. The V and J genes are TRBV10-3 and TRBJ1-1; D is unresolved. The V and J ends lost 4 bases and 6 bases respectively, with 12 bases between them. Germline loops: CDR1 ENHRY, CDR2 SYGVKD. The CDR3 totals 13 residues. CDR3 in amino acids: CAISGEENPEAFF. The CDR3 DNA reads TGTGCCATCAGTGGGGAAGAGAATCCTGAAGCTTTCTTT.

V is TRBV27 and J is TRBJ2-2; no firm D call. Germline V gene lookup returns CDR1 MNHEY and CDR2 SMNVEV (reference sequence). Trimming left V 5 bases short and J 0 bases short, with 7 bases between. The CDR3 sequence is 14 residues long. CDR3 sequence (DNA): TGTGCCAGCAGTACTGTAACGAACACCGGGGAGCTGTTTTTT. Translating gives CASSTVTNTGELFF.

This clone came up once. Other DNA sequences within the sample encode an identical CDR3. The chain combines TRBV7-6 with TRBJ2-2; no definite D call. Germline CDR1 is SGHVS and CDR2 is FNYEAQ. V lost 3 bases and J lost 6, with 2 bases in between. This CDR3 contains 11 residues. This chain's CDR3 is CASSLAGELFF. The CDR3, as DNA: TGTGCCAGCAGCTTGGCCGGGGAGCTGTTTTTT.

This chain connects TRBV13 to TRBJ2-3; 11 bases are a match to TRBD2. Trimming removed 4 bases from V and 3 bases from J; junction bases left unmatched: 3. Germline values: CDR1 PRHDT, CDR2 FYEKMQ (reference sequence). The CDR3 loop spans 15 amino acids. The CDR3, as DNA: TGTGCCAGCAGCTCCGCTAGCGGGGGGACAGATACGCAGTATTTT. It codes for CASSSASGGTDTQYF.

J is TRBJ1-1 and V is TRBV29-1; D call uncertain. V was shortened by 4 bases and J by 10 bases, with 7 bases between the two germline ends. The germline CDR1 and CDR2 sequences are SQVTM and ANQGSEA. The CDR3 is 9 amino acids. The CDR3 here is CSVVPGAFF. The CDR3, as DNA: TGCAGCGTTGTTCCGGGAGCTTTCTTT.

V usage is TRBV19 and J usage is TRBJ1-5; 9 bases fit TRBD1. Germline loops: CDR1 LNHDA, CDR2 SQIVND (reference sequence). Unmatched junction bases numbered 11, after V lost 5 bases and J lost 6 bases. This CDR3 has 16 amino acids. The CDR3 here is CASSPGDRVVGQPQHF. The CDR3 DNA is TGTGCCAGTAGTCCCGGGGACAGGGTCGTGGGTCAGCCCCAGCATTTT.

V is TRBV6-1 and J is TRBJ2-3; D is unclear. Germline V gives CDR1 MNHNS, CDR2 SASEGT. The CDR3 is 14 amino acids. Trimming left V 7 bases short and J 0 bases short, with 11 bases between. CDR3 sequence reads: CASNGPRSTDTQYF. CDR3 bases: TGTGCCAGCAATGGGCCCAGGAGCACAGATACGCAGTATTTT.

The J gene is TRBJ2-6, the V gene TRBV6-5, with D unclear. The CDR3 length is 16 residues. Germline-derived CDR1 and CDR2 are MNHEY and SVGAGI. Trimming cost V 2 bases and J 2 bases, with 10 bases left between them. The CDR3 protein is CASSYEVPPGANVLTF. In DNA form, the CDR3 reads TGTGCCAGCAGTTACGAGGTTCCCCCTGGGGCCAACGTCCTGACTTTC.

Regarding this clone: This same CDR3 is encoded by further DNA sequences in the sample. The chain is built from TRBV6-5 and TRBJ2-1; the match to TRBD1 covers 11 bases. Germline values: CDR1 MNHEY, CDR2 SVGAGI. Losses at the gene ends were 5 bases for V and 4 bases for J; bases not matched to a gene: 4. The CDR3 is 15 residues long. The CDR3 loop is CASSPGTGGYNEQFF. CDR3 bases: TGTGCCAGCAGTCCCGGGACAGGGGGGTACAATGAGCAGTTCTTC.

This chain uses TRBV15 with TRBJ1-5; D is possibly TRBD1 (5 bases). The CDR3 is 17 residues long. CDR1 is LNHNV, CDR2 YYDKDF, per germline (reference sequence). V was shortened by 5 bases and J by 2 bases, with 19 bases between the two germline ends. This chain's CDR3 is CATSRTSIDRRNQPQHF. The DNA of the CDR3 is TGTGCCACCAGCCGAACCTCCATTGACAGACGCAATCAGCCCCAGCATTTT.

The chain couples TRBV7-9 to TRBJ2-5, with D possibly being TRBD1 (5 bases). Trimming stripped 4 bases from V and 3 bases from J, with 15 bases between. CDR1 SEHNR and CDR2 FQNEAQ come from the germline V gene (reference sequence). The CDR3 has 15 amino acids. This chain's CDR3 is CASSSNRSTKETQYF. In DNA, the CDR3 is TGTGCCAGCAGCTCTAACAGGAGCACCAAAGAGACCCAGTACTTC.

The J gene is TRBJ1-1, the V gene TRBV15; D ambiguous. The V end was cut by 5 bases, the J end by 6 bases, with 13 bases between. The CDR3 is 13 residues long. The V gene's germline CDR1 is LNHNV and CDR2 YYDKDF (reference sequence). The CDR3 nucleotides are TGTGCCACCAGCTATTCCACTAAGGCTGAAGCTTTCTTT. This sequence encodes CATSYSTKAEAFF.

CDR3 DNA sequence: TGTGCCAGCAGTTTGAGCGGGAGGGCCGGAGATACGCAGTATTTT. As protein: CASSLSGRAGDTQYF. The V gene is TRBV28, the J gene TRBJ2-3; 10 bases are shared with TRBD2. The CDR3 loop spans 15 amino acids. Trimming removed 3 bases from V and 5 bases from J; junction bases left unmatched: 5. Looked up from germline, CDR1 is MDHEN and CDR2 is SYDVKM.

This clone has only a few counts. The chain recombines TRBV14 with TRBJ1-2, with D unresolved. This CDR3 is built from 15 residues. Germline CDR1 and CDR2: SGHDN and FVKESK. V lost 3 bases and J lost 3, with 14 bases in between. CDR3 loop: CASSHRGPFDYGYTF. The CDR3 coding sequence is TGTGCCAGCAGCCACCGAGGGCCTTTCGACTATGGCTACACCTTC.

CDR3 residues: CSVNLGQGSGEQYF. The CDR3 DNA sequence: TGCAGCGTTAATTTGGGACAGGGGTCTGGCGAGCAGTACTTC. The gene calls are TRBV29-1 and TRBJ2-7; 10 bases align to TRBD1. The CDR3 spans 14 residues. Germline V gives CDR1 SQVTM, CDR2 ANQGSEA. J lost 6 bases, V lost 5 bases, and 10 bases had no gene match.

This sequence joins TRBV9 and TRBJ2-1, with D unresolved. CDR1 SGDLS and CDR2 YYNGEE come from the germline V gene. With 0 bases removed from V and 9 bases from J, the gap between germline ends came to 7 bases. The length of the CDR3 is 12 residues. CDR3 sequence: CASSVGLAEQFF. The DNA of the CDR3 is TGTGCCAGCAGCGTAGGCCTGGCTGAGCAGTTCTTC.

The CDR3 spells CASSLSRLGGLTYNEQFF. The CDR3 coding sequence is TGTGCCAGCAGTTTATCGAGGTTGGGCGGGTTGACGTACAATGAGCAGTTCTTC. The chain employs TRBV27 and TRBJ2-1, with D possibly TRBD2 on 5 matching bases. Germline assignment: CDR1 MNHEY and CDR2 SMNVEV (reference sequence). The V and J ends lost 0 bases and 4 bases respectively, with 19 bases between them. CDR3 length: 18 residues.